One sample yielded the 18 T cell receptor beta chains listed below, sequenced in a study of T cell responses to AZD1222 COVID-19 vaccine (dated by TCRdb to 2020 to 2022). Explained via the paper, the time point label denotes: about 28 days (+/-7) after the second vaccine dose. The protocol used for the library was the immunoSEQ multiplex PCR assay. Sourced from immuneACCESS, this table was stored by TCRdb with only in-frame sequences that have V and J called. A share of the clones is absent; for the studies checked, an unresolved V gene accounts for under half, and the remainder has no known explanation. The sample yields 100,000 to 150,000 clones; around 85% were counted once. The top ten constitute around 4.4% of the sample. Sequencing used peripheral blood, obtained 28 days after the second AZD1222 dose. All receptors derive from an adult who received the AZD1222 COVID-19 vaccine.

CDR3 protein: CASLRGGLNTEAFF. The CDR3 nucleotides read TGTGCCAGTCTGCGGGGGGGCTTGAACACTGAAGCTTTCTTT. V and J are TRBV12-1 and TRBJ1-1. TRBV12-1 is a listed pseudogene. The CDR3 extends over 14 amino acids.

Only one count was recorded for this clone. V gene TRBV6-5 combines with J gene TRBJ1-5; no reliable D call. Germline V gene data show CDR1 as MNHEY and CDR2 as SVGAGI. Deletions cut 6 bases from V and 6 bases from J, with 12 bases between. This CDR3 contains 13 residues. CDR3: CASRPSRIQPQHF. CDR3 nucleotides: TGTGCCAGCAGACCCAGTCGTATTCAGCCCCAGCATTTT.

In its sample, this clone was seen once. The chain joins TRBV7-9 to TRBJ1-5; D is unresolved. CDR3 length equals 14 residues. CDR1 SEHNR and CDR2 FQNEAQ come from the germline V gene (reference sequence). V was shortened by 5 bases and J by 1 base, with 9 bases between the two germline ends. The CDR3 sequence: CASSMDLSNQPQHF. DNA for the CDR3: TGTGCCAGCAGCATGGACTTAAGCAATCAGCCCCAGCATTTT. Full variable domain (outside the CDR3, taken from reference TRBV7-9 and TRBJ1-5): DTGVSQNPRHKITKRGQNVTFRCDPISEHNRLYWYRQTLGQGPEFLTYFQNEAQLEKSRLLSDRFSAERPKGSFSTLEIQRTEQGDSAMYLCASSMDLSNQPQHFGDGTRLSIL.

The genes are TRBV30 and TRBJ1-1; possible D gene TRBD1, 6 bases. The CDR3 sequence is 14 residues long. The V end lost 4 bases, the J end lost 5 bases, and 17 bases lay between the germline ends. Germline-derived CDR1 and CDR2 are GTSNPN and SVGIG (reference sequence). In DNA, the CDR3 is TGTGCCTGGATCGTATCGGGGGCCCGGACTGAAGCTTTCTTT. Its translation: CAWIVSGARTEAFF. The entire variable domain, with the rest obtained from reference TRBV30 and TRBJ1-1, is as follows: SQTIHQWPATLVQPVGSPLSLECTVEGTSNPNLYWYRQAAGRGLQLLFYSVGIGQISSEVPQNLSASRPQDRQFILSSKKLLLSDSGFYLCAWIVSGARTEAFFGQGTRLTVV.

The rearrangement links TRBV7-8 to TRBJ2-7; 11 positions match TRBD1. The CDR3 has 17 amino acids. The trim removed 0 bases at V and 6 bases at J, leaving 10 bases unmatched. Germline V gene lookup returns CDR1 SGHVS and CDR2 FQNEAQ. CDR3 in amino acids: CASSLALLRDRGGEQYF. The CDR3 DNA sequence: TGTGCCAGCAGCTTAGCCCTTCTCCGGGACAGGGGGGGCGAGCAGTACTTC.

The J gene is TRBJ2-7, the V gene TRBV6-5; D might be TRBD1 (6 bases). Germline assignment: CDR1 MNHEY and CDR2 SVGAGI. Trimming removed 6 bases from V and 3 bases from J, with 18 bases in between. This CDR3 has 15 amino acids. The CDR3 region is CASSYDRWSYYEQYF. CDR3 in DNA: TGTGCCAGCAGCTACGACAGGTGGAGCTACTACGAGCAGTACTTC.

The chain combines TRBV30 with TRBJ2-4; D is perhaps TRBD1 (5 bases). Per germline, CDR1 GTSNPN and CDR2 SVGIG (reference sequence). The CDR3 length is 14 residues. V shed 0 bases and J shed 0 bases, with 6 bases lying between them. The CDR3 is CAWSVGVAKNIQYF. The CDR3 DNA reads TGTGCCTGGAGTGTAGGGGTAGCCAAAAACATTCAGTACTTC.

The rearrangement links TRBV19 to TRBJ2-5; no definite D call. CDR1 is LNHDA, CDR2 SQIVND, per germline (reference sequence). V lost 0 bases to trimming and J lost 2 bases, with 4 bases between them. The CDR3 contains 13 residues. DNA for the CDR3: TGTGCCAGTAGTATAGACTCTCAAGAGACCCAGTACTTC. This gives the protein CASSIDSQETQYF.

The gene calls are TRBV28 and TRBJ2-7; the match to TRBD1 covers 7 bases. V was clipped by 4 bases and J by 2 bases; unmatched bases: 5. Germline-derived CDR1 and CDR2 are MDHEN and SYDVKM. This CDR3 contains 14 residues. The CDR3 bases are TGTGCCAGCAGTTCACAGGGGACCACCTACGAGCAGTACTTC. It codes for CASSSQGTTYEQYF.

V is TRBV6-4 and J is TRBJ1-5; 9 bases align to TRBD1. The trim removed 9 bases at V and 5 bases at J, leaving 14 bases unmatched. This CDR3 is 16 amino acids long. Per germline, CDR1 MRHNA and CDR2 SNTAGT. The CDR3 reads CARSRDGDRGYQPQHF. The CDR3 DNA reads as TGTGCCAGGTCAAGGGACGGTGACAGGGGGTATCAGCCCCAGCATTTT.

The chain carries TRBV5-1 and TRBJ1-6; D gene unclear. Germline CDR1 SGHRS, CDR2 YFSETQ. V was clipped by 0 bases and J by 6 bases, with 13 bases between them. The CDR3 covers 16 residues. CDR3 DNA sequence: TGCGCCAGCAGCTTGGCAATCAAAGACCCTAATTCACCCCTCCACTTT. Translating it yields CASSLAIKDPNSPLHF. Full variable domain (missing parts from reference TRBV5-1 and TRBJ1-6): KAGVTQTPRYLIKTRGQQVTLSCSPISGHRSVSWYQQTPGQGLQFLFEYFSETQRNKGNFPGRFSGRQFSNSRSEMNVSTLELGDSALYLCASSLAIKDPNSPLHFGNGTRLTVT.

This chain uses TRBV25-1 with TRBJ1-6; unclear D gene. CDR1 is MGHDK, CDR2 SYGVNS, per germline. There are 16 residues in the CDR3. V was trimmed by 3 bases and J by 7 bases, leaving 16 bases between them. The CDR3 is CASSDARFAGNSPLHF. Written as DNA, the CDR3 is TGTGCCAGCAGTGACGCCCGATTCGCCGGGAATTCACCCCTCCACTTT.

The V gene is TRBV19, the J gene TRBJ1-1; no firm D call. The CDR3 consists of 14 residues. The V end lost 5 bases, the J end lost 0 bases, and 10 bases lay between the germline ends. Germline CDR1 and CDR2: LNHDA and SQIVND (reference sequence). The CDR3 region has the DNA TGTGCCAGTAGTCAGCTTTCCATGAACACTGAAGCTTTCTTT. It specifies CASSQLSMNTEAFF.

The count of this clone is one. V is TRBV18 and J is TRBJ2-5; D is undetermined. Trimming took off 0 bases at V and 5 bases at J, with 13 bases between the two ends. Germline V gives CDR1 KGHSH, CDR2 LQKENI. The CDR3 consists of 15 residues. CDR3 residues: CASSPPGAEGETQYF. CDR3 bases: TGTGCCAGCTCACCACCGGGCGCAGAAGGGGAGACCCAGTACTTC.

This clone was seen just once. The chain combines TRBV7-9 with TRBJ1-6; D is possibly TRBD1 (5 bases). Germline V gives CDR1 SEHNR, CDR2 FQNEAQ (reference sequence). The ends were cut back, 5 bases at V and 7 bases at J, with 15 bases in the middle. This CDR3 has 15 amino acids. CDR3 amino acids: CASSVAGGGNSPLHF. Here the CDR3 DNA reads TGTGCCAGCAGCGTTGCTGGGGGGGGGAATTCACCCCTCCACTTT.

This clone was detected only a few times. This rearrangement joins TRBV5-6 to TRBJ2-7, with TRBD2 matching over 10 bases. There are 16 residues in the CDR3. The junction had 6 bases not matched to a gene; V was cut back by 0 bases and J by 3 bases. Germline-derived CDR1 and CDR2 are SGHDT and YYEEEE. CDR3 loop: CASSLAAGTSVYEQYF. CDR3 DNA: TGTGCCAGCAGCTTGGCGGCCGGGACTAGCGTCTACGAGCAGTACTTC.

The rearrangement joins TRBV5-4 to TRBJ2-3; D may be TRBD1 or TRBD2 (5 bases each). The CDR3 is made up of 15 amino acids. Germline CDR1 SGHNT, CDR2 YYREEE (reference sequence). V was shortened by 4 bases and J by 0 bases, with 12 bases between the two germline ends. The CDR3 sequence: CASSPSGGSTDTQYF. DNA of the CDR3: TGTGCCAGCAGCCCCTCTGGGGGAAGCACAGATACGCAGTATTTT.

This sequence joins TRBV5-1 and TRBJ1-1; no clear D. This CDR3 has 16 residues. With 0 bases removed from V and 0 bases from J, the gap between germline ends came to 12 bases. Germline CDR1 and CDR2: SGHRS and YFSETQ. This chain's CDR3 is CASSLVMAGLNTEAFF. The CDR3 DNA reads as TGCGCCAGCAGCTTGGTGATGGCGGGGTTGAACACTGAAGCTTTCTTT.